This T cell receptor beta chain was recovered during a study of T cells in localized non-small cell lung cancer. Study outcomes and limitations: Peak T cell clonality was found in uninvolved adjacent lung, exceeding tumor. Median roughly 57 top-100 tumor clones were shared with paired adjacent lung. A denser population of T cells in blood accompanied longer overall survival. Sequencing was limited to one tumor region, leaving the possibility of heterogeneity open.

Sequencing used immunoSEQ multiplex PCR; TCRdb keeps in-frame clones, though not all of them. The sample contains 100,000 to 150,000 clones, more than 80% of which appear only once. This clone was seen a few times. Its antigen is currently unknown. V lost 7 bases and J lost 5, with 15 bases in between. This CDR3 is 14 amino acids long. CDR1 and CDR2 (germline): WNHNN, SYGVQD (reference sequence). The receptor was derived from a female donor of 60 years or more with stage I lung adenocarcinoma. Material: peripheral blood, obtained before any cancer treatment. The rearrangement links TRBV10-1 to TRBJ2-1, with D perhaps TRBD1 or TRBD2 (5 bases each). CDR3 region: CASKAGTDDNEQFF. The CDR3 bases are TGCGCCAGCAAAGCCGGGACCGACGACAATGAGCAGTTCTTC.